The text below deals with one TCR beta chain. It lacks a known antigen. No much larger clone exists at a distance of one base, and base qualities are not known. To sequence the TCRbeta CDR3 region, genomic DNA was isolated from the sorted cells. TCRbeta CDR3 regions were sequenced using the immunoSEQ Assay. In TCRdb, the immuneACCESS table is reduced to in-frame sequences with V and J assigned. These tables do not hold every clone; where another copy was compared, an unresolved V gene accounts for under half, and the others remain unexplained. For this sample the table gives 70,000 or so clones, of which roughly 90% were detected only once. The ten largest make up about 2.7% of the sample. For CDR1 and CDR2, the germline V gene lists KGHSH and LQKENI. V is clipped by 0 bases and J by 2 bases, and the sequence between their germline boundaries is 8 bases long. The CDR3 runs 15 residues from the cysteine to the phenylalanine. CDR3 DNA only is kept here, 45 bases in frame from base 1.

The data belong to a study of OX40 agonist ivuxolimab in advanced cancers. At the level of the whole study: Ivuxolimab was a fully human IgG2 agonistic monoclonal antibody targeting the costimulatory receptor OX40 (CD134). Intravenous ivuxolimab was administered to patients every 2 weeks at six dose levels: 0.01, 0.1, 0.3, 1.5, 3 and 10 mg/kg. Of the roughly 51 dose-escalation patients, hepatocellular carcinoma was present in about 20, melanoma in some 15, renal cell carcinoma in 9 and head and neck cancer in 9. In the dose-escalation cohort, more than 80% of patients were male, and the mean age was 60 years with a range of roughly 23 to 90. Patients were allowed to have had prior anti-PD-1, anti-PD-L1 or anti-CTLA-4 therapy, and more than 35% of the dose-escalation patients had been treated with checkpoint inhibitors. Partial responses were achieved by three dose-escalation patients, of whom one had hepatocellular carcinoma and two had cutaneous melanoma. Peripheral TCRbeta sequencing aimed to test whether ivuxolimab altered TCR sequence diversity and caused clonal T-cell expansion. The paper describes the monotherapy dose-escalation part (N of about 47 patients) of the phase I trial of ivuxolimab.

The trial excluded patients who had a history of autoimmune disease or were on systemic immunosuppression. Peripheral blood for TCR sequencing was collected from all dose cohorts at baseline, on cycle 4 day 1, and on cycle 7 day 1. Samples came from an open-label, multicenter, first-in-human phase I dose-escalation trial of ivuxolimab. Adults with locally advanced or metastatic melanoma, renal cell, hepatocellular, or head and neck squamous cell carcinoma were enrolled in the trial. Before TCR sequencing, CD4+ T cells and CD8+ T cells from peripheral blood were sorted into separate populations. What the work shows at the level of the full study, not this receptor alone: The antigen specificity of the peripheral T cells that underwent clonal expansion was not determined. Low levels of normalized T-cell clonal expansion were also seen in some patients who did not respond. In the 0.1-3.0 mg/kg groups, partial responders had among the lowest normalized peripheral clonal expansion, particularly in CD8+ T cells. At doses from 0.1 to 3.0 mg/kg, clonal expansion was seen in both CD4+ and CD8+ blood T cells between baseline and week 6. After ivuxolimab, more expanded clones were found on average in CD8+ T cells than in CD4+ T cells.

This TCR was recovered from an adult with an advanced solid tumor such as melanoma, head and neck, liver or kidney cancer. The rearranged segments are TRBV18 and TRBJ2-1; the D gene assignment is perhaps TRBD1 or TRBD2, with each matching 5 bases. The material sequenced was CD4+ or CD8+ T cells sorted from blood, taken in a trial of the OX40 agonist ivuxolimab. The bases read TGTGCCAGCTCACCACCGGGGGTACCCTACAATGAGCAGTTCTTC. It encodes CASSPPGVPYNEQFF.